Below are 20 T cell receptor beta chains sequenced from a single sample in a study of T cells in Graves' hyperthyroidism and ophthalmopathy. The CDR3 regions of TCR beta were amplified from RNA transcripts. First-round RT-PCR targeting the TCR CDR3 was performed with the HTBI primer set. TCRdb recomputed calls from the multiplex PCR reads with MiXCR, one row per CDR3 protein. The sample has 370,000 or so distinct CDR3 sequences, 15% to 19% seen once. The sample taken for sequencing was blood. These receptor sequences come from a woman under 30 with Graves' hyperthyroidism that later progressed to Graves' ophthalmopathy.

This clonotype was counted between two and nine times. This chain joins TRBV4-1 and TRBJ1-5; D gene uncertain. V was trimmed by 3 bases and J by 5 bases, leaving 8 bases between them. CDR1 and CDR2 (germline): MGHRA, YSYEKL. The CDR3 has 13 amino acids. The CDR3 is CASSHPNDQPQHF. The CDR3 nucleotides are TGCGCCAGCAGCCACCCGAACGATCAGCCCCAGCATTTT.

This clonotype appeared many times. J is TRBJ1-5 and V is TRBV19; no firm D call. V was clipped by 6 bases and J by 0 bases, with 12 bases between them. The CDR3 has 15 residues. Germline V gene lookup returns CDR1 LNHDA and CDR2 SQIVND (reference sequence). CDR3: CASRMLQYSNQPQHF. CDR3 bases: TGTGCCAGTAGAATGCTACAGTATAGCAATCAGCCCCAGCATTTT.

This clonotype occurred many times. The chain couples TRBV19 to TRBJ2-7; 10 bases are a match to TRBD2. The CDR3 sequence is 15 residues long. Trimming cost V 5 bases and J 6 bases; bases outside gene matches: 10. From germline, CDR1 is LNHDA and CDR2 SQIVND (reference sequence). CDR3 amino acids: CASSPGLAVRGEQYF. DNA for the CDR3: TGTGCCAGTAGTCCAGGACTAGCGGTCCGCGGCGAGCAGTACTTC.

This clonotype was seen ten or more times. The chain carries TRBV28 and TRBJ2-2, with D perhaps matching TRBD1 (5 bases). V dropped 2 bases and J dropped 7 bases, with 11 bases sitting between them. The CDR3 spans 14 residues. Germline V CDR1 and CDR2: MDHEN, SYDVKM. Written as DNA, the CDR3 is TGTGCCAGCAGTTTAGGGCAGGGCGGCGGGGAGCTGTTTTTT. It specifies CASSLGQGGGELFF.

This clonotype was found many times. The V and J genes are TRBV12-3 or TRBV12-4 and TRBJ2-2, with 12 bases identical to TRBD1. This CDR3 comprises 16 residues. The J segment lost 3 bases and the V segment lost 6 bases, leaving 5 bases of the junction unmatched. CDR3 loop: CASRLGQGADTGELFF. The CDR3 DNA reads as TGTGCCAGCAGACTGGGACAGGGGGCGGACACCGGGGAGCTGTTTTTT.

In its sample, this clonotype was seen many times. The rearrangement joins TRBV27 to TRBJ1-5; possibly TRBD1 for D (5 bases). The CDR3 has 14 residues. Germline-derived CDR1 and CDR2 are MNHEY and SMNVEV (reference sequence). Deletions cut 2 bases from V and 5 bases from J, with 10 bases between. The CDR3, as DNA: TGTGCCAGCAGTTTAGGAGGAGGGGATCAGCCCCAGCATTTT. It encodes CASSLGGGDQPQHF.

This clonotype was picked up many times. The CDR3 protein is CASTPTSGTYEQYF. The CDR3 DNA follows: TGCGCCAGCACCCCGACTAGCGGAACCTACGAGCAGTACTTC. This chain uses TRBV5-1 with TRBJ2-7; 9 nucleotides line up with TRBD2. Germline V gene sequence: CDR1 SGHRS, CDR2 YFSETQ. The CDR3 spans 14 residues. The V segment lost 6 bases and the J segment 2 bases; nucleotides outside the gene matches: 6.

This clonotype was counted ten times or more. CDR3 bases: TGCGCCAGCAGCCCTCTGGACAGGGAGGAGACCCAGTACTTC. Its protein is CASSPLDREETQYF. The chain has TRBV5-1 and TRBJ2-5; 8 nucleotides line up with TRBD1. The CDR3 contains 14 residues. V was pared by 4 bases and J by 5 bases, with 7 bases of the junction left unmatched. Looked up from germline, CDR1 is SGHRS and CDR2 is YFSETQ.

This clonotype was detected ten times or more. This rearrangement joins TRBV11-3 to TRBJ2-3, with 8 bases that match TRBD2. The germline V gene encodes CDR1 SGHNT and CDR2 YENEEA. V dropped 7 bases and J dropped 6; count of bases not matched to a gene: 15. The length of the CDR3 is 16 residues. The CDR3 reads CASIRQRERRGDTQYF. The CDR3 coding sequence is TGTGCCAGCATCAGACAGCGGGAGAGAAGGGGGGATACGCAGTATTTT.

The CDR3 loop is CSAIPVSEAKNIQYF. CDR3 nucleotides: TGCAGTGCTATACCCGTTAGCGAGGCCAAAAACATTCAGTACTTC. The chain carries TRBV20-1 and TRBJ2-4; D possibly corresponds to TRBD2 (5 bases). CDR1 is DFQATT and CDR2 is SNEGSKA in the germline V gene (reference sequence). V was cut by 4 bases and J by 1 base, with 14 bases left in between. The CDR3 length is 15 residues.

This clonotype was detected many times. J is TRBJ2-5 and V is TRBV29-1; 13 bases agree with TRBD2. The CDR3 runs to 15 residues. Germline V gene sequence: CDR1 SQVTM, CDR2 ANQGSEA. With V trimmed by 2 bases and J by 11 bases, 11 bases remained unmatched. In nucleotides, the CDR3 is TGCAGCGTTGAACAACCGGGACTAGCGGGACCACGTCAGTACTTC. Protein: CSVEQPGLAGPRQYF.

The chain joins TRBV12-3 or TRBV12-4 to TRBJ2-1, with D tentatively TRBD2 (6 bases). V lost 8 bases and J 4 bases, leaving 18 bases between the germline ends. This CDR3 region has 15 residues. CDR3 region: CASGAGPQTYNEQFF. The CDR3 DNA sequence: TGTGCCAGCGGGGCGGGACCTCAAACATACAATGAGCAGTTCTTC.

The chain's CDR3 is CASSPAPLAGGRDTQYF. For the CDR3, the DNA is TGTGCCAGCAGTCCCGCACCTCTAGCGGGAGGAAGGGATACGCAGTATTTT. The chain combines TRBV28 with TRBJ2-3; 11 bases match TRBD2. The CDR3 length is 17 residues. Trimming at V came to 5 bases and at J to 6 bases, leaving 13 bases not matched to a gene. Looked up from germline, CDR1 is MDHEN and CDR2 is SYDVKM.

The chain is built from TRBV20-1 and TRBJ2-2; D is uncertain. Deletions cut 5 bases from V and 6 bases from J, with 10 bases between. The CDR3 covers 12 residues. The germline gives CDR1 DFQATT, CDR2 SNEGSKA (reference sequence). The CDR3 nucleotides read TGCAGTGCTCAGCCTACCCCCGGGGAGCTGTTTTTT. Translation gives CSAQPTPGELFF.

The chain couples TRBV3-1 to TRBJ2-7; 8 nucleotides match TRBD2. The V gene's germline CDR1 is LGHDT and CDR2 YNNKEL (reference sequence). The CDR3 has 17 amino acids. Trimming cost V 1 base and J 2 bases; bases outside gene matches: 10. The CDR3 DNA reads TGTGCCAGCAGCCAAGTCGGAGCGGGAGCCCACCCCTACGAGCAGTACTTC. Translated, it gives CASSQVGAGAHPYEQYF.

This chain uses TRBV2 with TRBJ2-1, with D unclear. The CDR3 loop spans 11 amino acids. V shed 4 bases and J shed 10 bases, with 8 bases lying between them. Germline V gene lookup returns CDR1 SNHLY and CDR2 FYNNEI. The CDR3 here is CASSVAGEQFF. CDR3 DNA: TGTGCCAGCAGTGTAGCCGGGGAGCAGTTCTTC.

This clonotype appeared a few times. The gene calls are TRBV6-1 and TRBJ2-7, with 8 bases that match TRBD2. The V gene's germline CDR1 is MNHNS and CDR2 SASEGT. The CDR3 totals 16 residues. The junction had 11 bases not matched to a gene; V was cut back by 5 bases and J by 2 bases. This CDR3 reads CASSPPGTRETYEQYF. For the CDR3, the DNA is TGTGCCAGCAGTCCCCCCGGGACTAGGGAAACCTACGAGCAGTACTTC.

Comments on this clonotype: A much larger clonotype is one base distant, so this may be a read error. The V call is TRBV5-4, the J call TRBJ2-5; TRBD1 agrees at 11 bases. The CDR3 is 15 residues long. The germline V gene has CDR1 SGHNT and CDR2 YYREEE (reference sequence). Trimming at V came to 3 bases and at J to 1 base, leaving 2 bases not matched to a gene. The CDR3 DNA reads TGTGCCAGCAGCTCGGGACAGGGGGTCCAAGAGACCCAGTACTTC. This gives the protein CASSSGQGVQETQYF.

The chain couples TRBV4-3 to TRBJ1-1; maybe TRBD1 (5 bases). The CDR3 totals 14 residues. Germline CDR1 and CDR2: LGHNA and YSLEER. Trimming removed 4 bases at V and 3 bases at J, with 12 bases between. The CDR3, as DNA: TGCGCCAGCAGCCCCGCCGGGGGGGACACTGAAGCTTTCTTT. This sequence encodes CASSPAGGDTEAFF.

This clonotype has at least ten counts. CDR3 DNA sequence: TGTGCCACCCTGACAGGGGGAAGCAATCAGCCCCAGCATTTT. Translating it yields CATLTGGSNQPQHF. The V and J genes are TRBV28 and TRBJ1-5, with TRBD1 identical over 9 bases. The CDR3 is 14 residues long. Germline lookup yields CDR1 MDHEN and CDR2 SYDVKM. J was trimmed by 1 base and V by 10 bases; bases with no gene match: 5. The variable domain in full, completed from reference TRBV28 and TRBJ1-5, reads DVKVTQSSRYLVKRTGEKVFLECVQDMDHENMFWYRQDPGLGLRLIYFSYDVKMKEKGDIPEGYSVSREKKERFSLILESASTNQTSMYLCATLTGGSNQPQHFGDGTRLSIL.